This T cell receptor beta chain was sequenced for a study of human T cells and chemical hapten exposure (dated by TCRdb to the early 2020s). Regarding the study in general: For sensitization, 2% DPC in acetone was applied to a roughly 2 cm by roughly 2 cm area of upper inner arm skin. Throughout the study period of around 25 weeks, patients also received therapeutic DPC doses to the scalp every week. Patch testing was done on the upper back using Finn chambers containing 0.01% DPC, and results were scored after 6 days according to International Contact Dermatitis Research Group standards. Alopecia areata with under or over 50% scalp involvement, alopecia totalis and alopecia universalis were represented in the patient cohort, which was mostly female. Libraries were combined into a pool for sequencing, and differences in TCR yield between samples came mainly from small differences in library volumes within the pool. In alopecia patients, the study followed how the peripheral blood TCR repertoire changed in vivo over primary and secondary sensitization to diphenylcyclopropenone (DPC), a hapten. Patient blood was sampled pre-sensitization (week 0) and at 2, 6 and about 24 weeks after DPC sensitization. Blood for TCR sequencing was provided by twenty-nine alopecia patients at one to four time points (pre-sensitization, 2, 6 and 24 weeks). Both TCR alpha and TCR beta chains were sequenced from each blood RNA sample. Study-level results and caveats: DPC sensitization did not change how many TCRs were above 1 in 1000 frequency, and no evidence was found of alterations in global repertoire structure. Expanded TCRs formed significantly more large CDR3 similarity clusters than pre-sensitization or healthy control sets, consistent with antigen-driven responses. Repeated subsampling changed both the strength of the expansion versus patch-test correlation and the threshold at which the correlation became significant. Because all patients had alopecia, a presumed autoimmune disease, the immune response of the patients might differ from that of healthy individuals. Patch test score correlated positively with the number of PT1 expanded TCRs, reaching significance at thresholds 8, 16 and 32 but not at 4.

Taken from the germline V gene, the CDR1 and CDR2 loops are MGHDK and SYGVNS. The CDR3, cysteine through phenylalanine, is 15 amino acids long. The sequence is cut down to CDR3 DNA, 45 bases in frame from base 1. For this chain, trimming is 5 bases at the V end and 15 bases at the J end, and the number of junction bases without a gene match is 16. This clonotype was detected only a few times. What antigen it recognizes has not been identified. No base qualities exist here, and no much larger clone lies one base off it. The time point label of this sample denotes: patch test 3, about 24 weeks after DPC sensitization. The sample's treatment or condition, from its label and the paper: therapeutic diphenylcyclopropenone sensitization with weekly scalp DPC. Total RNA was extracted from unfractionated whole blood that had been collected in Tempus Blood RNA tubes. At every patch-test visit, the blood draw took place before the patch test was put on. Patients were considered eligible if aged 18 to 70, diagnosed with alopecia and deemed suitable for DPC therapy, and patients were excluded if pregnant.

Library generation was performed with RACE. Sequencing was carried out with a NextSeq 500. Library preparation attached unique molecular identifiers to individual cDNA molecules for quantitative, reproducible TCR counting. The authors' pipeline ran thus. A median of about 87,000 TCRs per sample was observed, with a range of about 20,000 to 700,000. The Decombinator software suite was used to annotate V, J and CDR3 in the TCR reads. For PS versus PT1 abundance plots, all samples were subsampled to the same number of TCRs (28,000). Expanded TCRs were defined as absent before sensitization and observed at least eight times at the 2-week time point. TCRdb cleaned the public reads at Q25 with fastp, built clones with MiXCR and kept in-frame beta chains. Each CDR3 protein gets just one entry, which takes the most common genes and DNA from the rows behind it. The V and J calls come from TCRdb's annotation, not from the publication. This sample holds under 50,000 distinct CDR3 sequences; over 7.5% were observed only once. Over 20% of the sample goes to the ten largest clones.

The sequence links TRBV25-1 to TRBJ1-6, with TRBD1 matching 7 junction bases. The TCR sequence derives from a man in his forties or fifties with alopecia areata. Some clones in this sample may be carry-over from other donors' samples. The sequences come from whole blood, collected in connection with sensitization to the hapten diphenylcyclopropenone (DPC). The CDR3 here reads CASSYSPDRSHLLHF. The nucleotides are TGTGCCAGCAGTTATTCTCCGGACAGGTCACATCTCCTCCACTTT.